This T cell receptor (beta chain) was recovered during a study of T cells in Graves' hyperthyroidism and ophthalmopathy. Study findings and constraints: The blood repertoire included most of the expanded thyroid clonotypes above 0.001.

The hyperthyroidism patients had all been newly diagnosed, and their disease duration was under 2 months. Their ages ranged from 18 to 65 years. Exclusion of a patient resulted from uncontrolled infection, other autoimmune disease, pregnancy or lactation. Notes on this clonotype: The antigen is not known.

From RNA transcripts, TCR beta CDR3 regions were amplified. With the HTBI primer set, the TCR CDR3 went through a first round of RT-PCR. TCRdb re-called the multiplex PCR reads through MiXCR, storing one row per CDR3 protein. In the table there are approximately 49,000 distinct CDR3 sequences, 45% to 65% of which are singletons. This clonotype was obtained from a young man with Graves' hyperthyroidism. Sequencing was performed on peripheral blood or thyroid tissue (not recorded which).

This chain's CDR3 is CASSSRQLSGANVLTF. The CDR3 DNA sequence: TGTGCCAGCAGCAGCCGACAGTTGTCGGGGGCCAACGTCCTGACTTTC. This chain links TRBV5-6 with TRBJ2-6; D is possibly TRBD1 (5 bases). This CDR3 has 16 residues. Trimming took off 4 bases at V and 4 bases at J, with 15 bases between the two ends. In germline, CDR1 is SGHDT, CDR2 YYEEEE.